This T cell receptor beta chain appears in the sequencing data of a study of blood T cell repertoires in COVID-19. About the study: Collection of acute and convalescent COVID-19 samples took place in the United States, Italy and Spain. The cDNA or gDNA used as material had been derived from T cells, B-cell-depleted T cells, or PBMCs.

This CDR3 is built from 18 residues. Germline values: CDR1 LGHDT, CDR2 YNNKEL (reference sequence). Trimming cost V 0 bases and J 4 bases; bases outside gene matches: 11. How the authors handled the data: Amplifying reference gene primers gave estimates of nucleated cell counts. Clones were read by immunoSEQ multiplex PCR, and TCRdb kept only the in-frame ones, dropping some. The DNA was the basis for D and trimming; V, J and clone size are from that table. The sample holds 75,000 to 90,000 clones, 70% to 90% seen once. Material for sequencing was peripheral blood. This TCR was recovered from a human donor in a cohort sampled during active COVID-19. The V call is TRBV3-1 (or the pseudogene TRBV3-2), the J call TRBJ1-1; 10 positions agree with TRBD1. The CDR3 nucleotides read TGTGCCAGCAGCCAAGAGAGTGGGACAGGGGCCTGGAGCACTGAAGCTTTCTTT. Translated, it gives CASSQESGTGAWSTEAFF.